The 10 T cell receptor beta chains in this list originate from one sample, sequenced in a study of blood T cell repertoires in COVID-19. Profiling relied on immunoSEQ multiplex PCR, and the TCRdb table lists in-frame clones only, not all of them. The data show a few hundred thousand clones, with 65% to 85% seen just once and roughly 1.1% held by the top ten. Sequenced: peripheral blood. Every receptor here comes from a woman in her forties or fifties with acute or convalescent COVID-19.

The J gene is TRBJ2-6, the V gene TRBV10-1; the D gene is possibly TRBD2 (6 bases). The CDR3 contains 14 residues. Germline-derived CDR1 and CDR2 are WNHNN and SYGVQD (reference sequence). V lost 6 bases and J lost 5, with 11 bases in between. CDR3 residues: CASSGGSWANVLTF. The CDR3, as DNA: TGCGCCAGCAGCGGGGGATCCTGGGCCAACGTCCTGACTTTC.

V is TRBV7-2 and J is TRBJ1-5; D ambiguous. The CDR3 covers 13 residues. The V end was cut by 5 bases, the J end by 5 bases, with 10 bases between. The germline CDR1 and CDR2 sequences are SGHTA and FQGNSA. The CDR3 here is CASSALFDQPQHF. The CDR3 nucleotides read TGTGCCAGCAGCGCCCTATTTGATCAGCCCCAGCATTTT.

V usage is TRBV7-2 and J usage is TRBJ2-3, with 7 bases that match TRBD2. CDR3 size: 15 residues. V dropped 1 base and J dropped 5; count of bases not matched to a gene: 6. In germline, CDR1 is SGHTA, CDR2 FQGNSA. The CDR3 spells CASSLGGGRGDTQYF. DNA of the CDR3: TGTGCCAGCAGCTTAGGGGGGGGAAGAGGAGATACGCAGTATTTT.

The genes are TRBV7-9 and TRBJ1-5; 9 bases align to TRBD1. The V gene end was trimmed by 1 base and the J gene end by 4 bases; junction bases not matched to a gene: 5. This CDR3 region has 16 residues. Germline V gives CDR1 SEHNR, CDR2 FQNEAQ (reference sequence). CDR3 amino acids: CASSLGLGQGNQPQHF. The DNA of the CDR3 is TGTGCCAGCAGCTTAGGTTTGGGACAGGGTAATCAGCCCCAGCATTTT.

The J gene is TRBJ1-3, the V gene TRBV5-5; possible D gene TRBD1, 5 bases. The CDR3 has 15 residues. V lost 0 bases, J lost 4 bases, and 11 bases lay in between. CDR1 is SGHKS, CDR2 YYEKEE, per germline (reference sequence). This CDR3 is CASSLEGNSGNTIYF. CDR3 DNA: TGTGCCAGCAGCTTGGAGGGGAACTCCGGAAACACCATATATTTT.

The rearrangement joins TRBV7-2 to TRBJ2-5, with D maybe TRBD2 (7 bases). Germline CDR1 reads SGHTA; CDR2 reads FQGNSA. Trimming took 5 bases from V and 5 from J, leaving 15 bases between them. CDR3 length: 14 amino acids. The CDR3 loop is CASSALPGGETQYF. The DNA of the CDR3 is TGTGCCAGCAGCGCATTACCGGGGGGCGAGACCCAGTACTTC. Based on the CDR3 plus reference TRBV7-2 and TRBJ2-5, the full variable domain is GAGVSQSPSNKVTEKGKDVELRCDPISGHTALYWYRQSLGQGLEFLIYFQGNSAPDKSGLPSDRFSAERTGGSVSTLTIQRTQQEDSAVYLCASSALPGGETQYFGPGTRLLVL.

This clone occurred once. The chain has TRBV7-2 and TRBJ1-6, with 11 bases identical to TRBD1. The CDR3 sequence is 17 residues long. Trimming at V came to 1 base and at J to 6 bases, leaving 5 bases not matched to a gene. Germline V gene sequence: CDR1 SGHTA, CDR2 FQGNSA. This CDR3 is CASSLVGQGAINSPLHF. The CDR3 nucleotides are TGTGCCAGCAGCTTAGTAGGACAGGGGGCGATTAATTCACCCCTCCACTTT. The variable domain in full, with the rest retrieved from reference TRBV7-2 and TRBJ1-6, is GAGVSQSPSNKVTEKGKDVELRCDPISGHTALYWYRQSLGQGLEFLIYFQGNSAPDKSGLPSDRFSAERTGGSVSTLTIQRTQQEDSAVYLCASSLVGQGAINSPLHFGNGTRLTVT.

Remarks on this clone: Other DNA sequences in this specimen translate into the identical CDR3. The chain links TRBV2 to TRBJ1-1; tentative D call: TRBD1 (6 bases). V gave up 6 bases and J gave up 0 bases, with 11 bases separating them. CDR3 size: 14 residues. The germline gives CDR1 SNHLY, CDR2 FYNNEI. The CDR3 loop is CASSRTVMNTEAFF. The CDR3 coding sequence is TGTGCCAGCAGCAGGACAGTTATGAACACTGAAGCTTTCTTT.

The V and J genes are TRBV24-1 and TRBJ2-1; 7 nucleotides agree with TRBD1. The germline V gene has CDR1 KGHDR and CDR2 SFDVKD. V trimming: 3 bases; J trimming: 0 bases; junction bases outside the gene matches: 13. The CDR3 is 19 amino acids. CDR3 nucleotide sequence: TGTGCCACCAGTGATCCTTCAATTAGACAGGGACCCTCCTACAATGAGCAGTTCTTC. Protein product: CATSDPSIRQGPSYNEQFF.

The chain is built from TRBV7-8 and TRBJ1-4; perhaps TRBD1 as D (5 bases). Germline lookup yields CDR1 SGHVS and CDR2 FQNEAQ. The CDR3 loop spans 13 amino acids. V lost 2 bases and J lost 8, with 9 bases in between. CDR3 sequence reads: CASSLLDTEKLFF. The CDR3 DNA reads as TGTGCCAGCAGCTTATTGGACACGGAAAAACTGTTTTTT.